This entry features one TCR beta chain sequence. This record comes from a study of cytomegalovirus exposure and HLA in healthy donors. Method: immunoSEQ multiplex PCR; TCRdb's copy keeps in-frame clones and lacks some. This sample carries about 110,000 clones, 85% to 90% of them seen once, and the ten largest clones take roughly 2.1%. V was clipped by 0 bases and J by 11 bases; unmatched bases: 11. CDR1 and CDR2 (germline): SGDLS, YYNGEE. There are 15 residues in the CDR3. The chain joins TRBV9 to TRBJ2-1; 7 nucleotides agree with TRBD2. The TCR originated in a woman aged 18-29 years in good health and CMV-seronegative. The sequenced sample was PBMCs. CDR3 protein: CASSVDGGGPYQQFF. Here the CDR3 DNA reads TGTGCCAGCAGCGTAGATGGGGGAGGGCCGTATCAGCAGTTCTTC.